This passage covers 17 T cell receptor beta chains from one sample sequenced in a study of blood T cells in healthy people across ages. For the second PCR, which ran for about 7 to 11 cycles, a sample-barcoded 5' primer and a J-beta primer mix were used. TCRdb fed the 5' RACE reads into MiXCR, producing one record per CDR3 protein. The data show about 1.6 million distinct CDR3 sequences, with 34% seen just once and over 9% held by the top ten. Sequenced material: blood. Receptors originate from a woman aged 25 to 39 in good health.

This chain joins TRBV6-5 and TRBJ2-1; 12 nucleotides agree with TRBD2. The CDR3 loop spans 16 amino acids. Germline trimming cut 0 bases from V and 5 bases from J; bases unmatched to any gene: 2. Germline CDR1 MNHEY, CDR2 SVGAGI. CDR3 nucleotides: TGTGCCAGCAGTTACTCTCCTAGCGGGGGGGACAATGAGCAGTTCTTC. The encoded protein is CASSYSPSGGDNEQFF.

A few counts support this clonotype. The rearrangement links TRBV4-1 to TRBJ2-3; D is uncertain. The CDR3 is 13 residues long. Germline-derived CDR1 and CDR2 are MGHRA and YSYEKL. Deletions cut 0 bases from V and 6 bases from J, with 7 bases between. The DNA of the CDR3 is TGCGCCAGCAGCCAAGAAATTGTGGATACGCAGTATTTT. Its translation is CASSQEIVDTQYF.

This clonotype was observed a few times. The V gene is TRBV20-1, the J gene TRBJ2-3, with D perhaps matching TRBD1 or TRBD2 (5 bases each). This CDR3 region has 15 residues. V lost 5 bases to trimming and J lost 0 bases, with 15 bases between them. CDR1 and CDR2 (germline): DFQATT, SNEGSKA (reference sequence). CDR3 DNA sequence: TGCAGTGCTGACCCGGGGCGGACTAGCACAGATACGCAGTATTTT. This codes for CSADPGRTSTDTQYF.

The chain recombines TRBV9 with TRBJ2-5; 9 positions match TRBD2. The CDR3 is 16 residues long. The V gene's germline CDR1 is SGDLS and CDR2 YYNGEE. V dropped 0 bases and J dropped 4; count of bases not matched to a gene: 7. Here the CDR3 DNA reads TGTGCCAGCAGCGTAGAGGCGGGGGGGCATGGAGAGACCCAGTACTTC. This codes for CASSVEAGGHGETQYF. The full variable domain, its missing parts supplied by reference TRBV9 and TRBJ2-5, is DSGVTQTPKHLITATGQRVTLRCSPRSGDLSVYWYQQSLDQGLQFLIQYYNGEERAKGNILERFSAQQFPDLHSELNLSSLELGDSALYFCASSVEAGGHGETQYFGPGTRLLVL.

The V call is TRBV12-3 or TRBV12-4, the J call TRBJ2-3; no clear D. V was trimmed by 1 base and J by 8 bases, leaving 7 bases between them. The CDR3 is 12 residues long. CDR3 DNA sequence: TGTGCCAGCAGTTTAGGGGGTTTTACGCAGTATTTT. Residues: CASSLGGFTQYF.

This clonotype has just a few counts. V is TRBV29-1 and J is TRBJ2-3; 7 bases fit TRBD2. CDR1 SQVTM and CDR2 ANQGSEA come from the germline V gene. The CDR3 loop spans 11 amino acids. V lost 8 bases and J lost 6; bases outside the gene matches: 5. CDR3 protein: CSTLGGDTQYF. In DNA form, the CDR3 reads TGCAGCACTCTGGGGGGGGATACGCAGTATTTT.

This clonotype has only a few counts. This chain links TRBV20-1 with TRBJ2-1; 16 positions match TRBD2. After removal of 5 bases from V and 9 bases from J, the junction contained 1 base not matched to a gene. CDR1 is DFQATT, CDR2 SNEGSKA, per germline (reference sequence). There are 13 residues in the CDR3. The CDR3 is CSAGTSGGGEQFF. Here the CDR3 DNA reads TGCAGTGCTGGGACTAGCGGGGGGGGTGAGCAGTTCTTC.

DNA for the CDR3: TGCAGTGCCAACCGGGGGGCGGGGGGCAAAGAGACCCAGTACTTC. This encodes CSANRGAGGKETQYF. This chain connects TRBV20-1 to TRBJ2-5, with 8 bases lining up with TRBD2. The trim removed 6 bases at V and 3 bases at J, leaving 12 bases unmatched. Germline V gene lookup returns CDR1 DFQATT and CDR2 SNEGSKA (reference sequence). The CDR3 length is 15 residues.

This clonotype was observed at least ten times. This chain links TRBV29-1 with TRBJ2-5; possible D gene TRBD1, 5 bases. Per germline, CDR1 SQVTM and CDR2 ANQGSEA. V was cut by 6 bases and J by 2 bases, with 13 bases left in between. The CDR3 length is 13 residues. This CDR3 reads CSVSGHLQETQYF. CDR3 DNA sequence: TGCAGCGTCTCCGGACACCTTCAAGAGACCCAGTACTTC.

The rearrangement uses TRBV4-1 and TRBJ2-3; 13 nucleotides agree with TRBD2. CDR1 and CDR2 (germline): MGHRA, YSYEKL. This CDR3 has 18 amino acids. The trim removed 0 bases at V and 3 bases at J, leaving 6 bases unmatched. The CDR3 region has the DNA TGCGCCAGCAGCCAAGATAGTGGGACTAGCGGGACTACAGATACGCAGTATTTT. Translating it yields CASSQDSGTSGTTDTQYF.

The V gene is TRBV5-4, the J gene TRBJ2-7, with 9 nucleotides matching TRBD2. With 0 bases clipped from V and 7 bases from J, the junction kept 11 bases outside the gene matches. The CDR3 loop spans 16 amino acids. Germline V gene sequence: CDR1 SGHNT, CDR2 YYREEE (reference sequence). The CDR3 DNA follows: TGTGCCAGCAGCTTGGAGGGAGGCGGGGGGGCTGAAGAGCAGTACTTC. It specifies CASSLEGGGGAEEQYF.

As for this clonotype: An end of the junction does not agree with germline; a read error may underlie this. CDR3 sequence (DNA): TGCGCCAGCGGCTTCACGGGACCCAGCACAGATACGCAGTATTTT. This translates into CASGFTGPSTDTQYF. The chain couples TRBV5-1 to TRBJ2-3; D might be TRBD1 or TRBD2, each matching 5 bases. The CDR3 totals 15 residues. Per germline, CDR1 SGHRS and CDR2 YFSETQ.

The CDR3, as DNA: TGTGCCAGCAGCCTATCCGAACGGGGGCTGGGCTACACCTTC. Translating gives CASSLSERGLGYTF. The chain uses TRBV7-9 and TRBJ1-2; the D gene is possibly TRBD1 (6 bases). Looked up from germline, CDR1 is SEHNR and CDR2 is FQNEAQ (reference sequence). The CDR3 contains 14 residues. V lost 5 bases and J 8 bases, leaving 18 bases between the germline ends. Using reference TRBV7-9 and TRBJ1-2 for the parts outside the CDR3, the full variable domain is DTGVSQNPRHKITKRGQNVTFRCDPISEHNRLYWYRQTLGQGPEFLTYFQNEAQLEKSRLLSDRFSAERPKGSFSTLEIQRTEQGDSAMYLCASSLSERGLGYTFGSGTRLTVV.

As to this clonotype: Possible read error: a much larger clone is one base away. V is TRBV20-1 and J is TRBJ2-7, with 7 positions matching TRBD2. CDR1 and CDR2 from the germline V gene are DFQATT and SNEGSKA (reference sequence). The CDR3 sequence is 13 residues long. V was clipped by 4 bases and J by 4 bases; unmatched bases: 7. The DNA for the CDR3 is TGCAGTGCTAATACGGGGGGAGGGTACGAGCAGTACTTC. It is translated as CSANTGGGYEQYF.

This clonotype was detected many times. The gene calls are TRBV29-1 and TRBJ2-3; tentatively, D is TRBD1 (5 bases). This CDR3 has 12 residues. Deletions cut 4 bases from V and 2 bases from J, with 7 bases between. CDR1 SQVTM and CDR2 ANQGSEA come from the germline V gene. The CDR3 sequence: CSVAGNTDTQYF. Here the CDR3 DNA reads TGCAGCGTTGCAGGGAACACAGATACGCAGTATTTT.

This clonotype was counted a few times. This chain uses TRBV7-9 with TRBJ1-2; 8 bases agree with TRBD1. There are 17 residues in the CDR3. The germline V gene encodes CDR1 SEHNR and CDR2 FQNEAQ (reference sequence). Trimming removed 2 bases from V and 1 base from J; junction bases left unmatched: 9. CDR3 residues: CASSLNQGAGNNYGYTF. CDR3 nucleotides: TGTGCCAGCAGCTTAAACCAGGGGGCAGGAAATAACTATGGCTACACCTTC.

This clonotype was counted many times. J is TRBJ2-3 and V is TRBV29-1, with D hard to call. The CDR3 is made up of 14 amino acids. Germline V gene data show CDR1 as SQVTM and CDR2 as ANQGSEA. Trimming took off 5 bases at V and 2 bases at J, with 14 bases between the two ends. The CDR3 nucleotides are TGCAGCGTTCGGGCTCAGCGCCCCACAGATACGCAGTATTTT. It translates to CSVRAQRPTDTQYF.